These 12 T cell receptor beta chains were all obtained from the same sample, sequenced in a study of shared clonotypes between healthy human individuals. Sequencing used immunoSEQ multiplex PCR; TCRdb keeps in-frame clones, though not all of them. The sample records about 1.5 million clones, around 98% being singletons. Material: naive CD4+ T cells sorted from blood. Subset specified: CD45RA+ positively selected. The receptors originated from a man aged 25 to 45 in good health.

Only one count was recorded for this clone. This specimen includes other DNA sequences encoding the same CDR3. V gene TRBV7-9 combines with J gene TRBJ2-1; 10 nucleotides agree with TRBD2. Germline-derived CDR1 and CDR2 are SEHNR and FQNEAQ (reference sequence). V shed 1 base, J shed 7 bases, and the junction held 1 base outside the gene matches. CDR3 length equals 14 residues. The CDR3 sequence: CASSLVAGGNEQFF. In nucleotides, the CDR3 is TGTGCCAGCAGCTTAGTAGCGGGAGGAAATGAGCAGTTCTTC. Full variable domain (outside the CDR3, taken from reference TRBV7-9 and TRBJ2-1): DTGVSQNPRHKITKRGQNVTFRCDPISEHNRLYWYRQTLGQGPEFLTYFQNEAQLEKSRLLSDRFSAERPKGSFSTLEIQRTEQGDSAMYLCASSLVAGGNEQFFGPGTRLTVL.

CDR3 coding DNA: TGCGCCAGCAGTGACAGGTCGTCCCCTAGTGACACAGATACGCAGTATTTT. This translates into CASSDRSSPSDTDTQYF. The J gene is TRBJ2-3, the V gene TRBV10-1, with D hard to call. Germline V gene data show CDR1 as WNHNN and CDR2 as SYGVQD (reference sequence). V lost 3 bases, J lost 2 bases, and 18 bases lay in between. The CDR3 covers 17 residues.

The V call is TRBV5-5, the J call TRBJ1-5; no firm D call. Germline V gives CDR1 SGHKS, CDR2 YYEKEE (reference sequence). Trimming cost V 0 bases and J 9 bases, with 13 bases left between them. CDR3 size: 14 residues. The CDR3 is CASSLAGSERPQHF. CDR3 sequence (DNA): TGTGCCAGCAGCTTGGCGGGTTCGGAGCGGCCCCAGCATTTT.

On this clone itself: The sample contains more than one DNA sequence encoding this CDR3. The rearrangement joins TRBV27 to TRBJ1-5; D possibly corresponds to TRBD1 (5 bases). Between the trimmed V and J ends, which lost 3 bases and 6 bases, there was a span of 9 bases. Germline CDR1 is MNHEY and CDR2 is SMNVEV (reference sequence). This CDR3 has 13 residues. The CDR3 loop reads CASSFRGTQPQHF. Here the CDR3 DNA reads TGTGCCAGCAGTTTCCGGGGGACTCAGCCCCAGCATTTT.

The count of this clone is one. CDR3 loop: CSSRPGHQLETQYF. The DNA for the CDR3 is TGCAGCTCTAGACCGGGACACCAATTGGAGACCCAGTACTTC. V is TRBV29-1 and J is TRBJ2-5, with a possible D match to TRBD1 (6 bases). V lost 8 bases and J lost 5, with 21 bases in between. Germline V gives CDR1 SQVTM, CDR2 ANQGSEA. CDR3 length: 14 residues.

The CDR3 DNA follows: TGTGCCAGCTCACGCGCCGGGACTAGCGGGAGCCTAGGTTACTACAATGAGCAGTTCTTC. Its protein product is CASSRAGTSGSLGYYNEQFF. The rearrangement joins TRBV18 to TRBJ2-1; 14 bases line up with TRBD2. The V gene's germline CDR1 is KGHSH and CDR2 LQKENI. Germline trimming cut 4 bases from V and 3 bases from J; bases unmatched to any gene: 14. CDR3 length: 20 amino acids.

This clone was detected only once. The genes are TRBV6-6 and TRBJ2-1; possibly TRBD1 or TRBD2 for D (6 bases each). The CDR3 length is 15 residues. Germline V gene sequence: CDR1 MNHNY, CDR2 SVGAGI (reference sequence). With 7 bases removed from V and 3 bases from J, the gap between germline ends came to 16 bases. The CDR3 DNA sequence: TGTGCCAGCAATCAACGGGGGACAATCTACAATGAGCAGTTCTTC. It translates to CASNQRGTIYNEQFF.

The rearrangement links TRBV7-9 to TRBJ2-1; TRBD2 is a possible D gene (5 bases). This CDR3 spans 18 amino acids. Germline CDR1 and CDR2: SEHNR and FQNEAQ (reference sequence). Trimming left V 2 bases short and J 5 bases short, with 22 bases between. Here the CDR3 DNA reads TGTGCCAGCAGCTTATTTCACGGGGTCTTGGGTACACACAATGAGCAGTTCTTC. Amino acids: CASSLFHGVLGTHNEQFF.

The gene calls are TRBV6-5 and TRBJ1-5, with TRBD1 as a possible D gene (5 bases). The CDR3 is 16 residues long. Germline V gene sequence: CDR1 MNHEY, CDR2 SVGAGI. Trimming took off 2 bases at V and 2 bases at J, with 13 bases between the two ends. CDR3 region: CASSYGGLSGNQPQHF. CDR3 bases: TGTGCCAGCAGTTACGGGGGTCTCTCCGGCAATCAGCCCCAGCATTTT.

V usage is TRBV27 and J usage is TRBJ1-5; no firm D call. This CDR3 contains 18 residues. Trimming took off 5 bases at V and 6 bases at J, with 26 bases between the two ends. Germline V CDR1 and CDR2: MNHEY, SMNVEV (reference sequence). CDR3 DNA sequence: TGTGCCAGCAGTCCTCAATCCCAGTTTATCCTGAGTGGTCAGCCCCAGCATTTT. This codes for CASSPQSQFILSGQPQHF.

This CDR3 reads CASSMGTSSGRAGETQYF. Here the CDR3 DNA reads TGTGCCAGTAGTATGGGGACTTCTAGCGGGAGGGCCGGGGAGACCCAGTACTTC. This rearrangement joins TRBV19 to TRBJ2-5, with 12 bases aligning to TRBD2. The V segment lost 3 bases and the J segment 5 bases; nucleotides outside the gene matches: 13. The CDR3 loop spans 18 amino acids. Germline V gene lookup returns CDR1 LNHDA and CDR2 SQIVND (reference sequence).

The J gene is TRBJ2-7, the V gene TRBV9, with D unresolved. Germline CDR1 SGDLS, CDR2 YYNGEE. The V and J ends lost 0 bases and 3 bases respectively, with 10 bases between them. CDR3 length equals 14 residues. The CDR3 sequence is CASSVGSYGYEQYF. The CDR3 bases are TGTGCCAGCAGCGTAGGATCATATGGCTACGAGCAGTACTTC.